This T cell receptor (beta chain) was identified during a study of patients and donors after allogeneic stem cell transplantation. Each CDR3 protein is one row after TCRdb ran MiXCR on the RT-PCR reads. The sample holds about 230,000 distinct CDR3 sequences, 13% to 15% seen once. This CDR3 comprises 16 residues. Trimming pared 0 bases from V and 3 bases from J, leaving 15 bases between. Germline lookup yields CDR1 SGHAT and CDR2 FQNNGV. This chain connects TRBV11-2 to TRBJ2-7; the D gene is possibly TRBD2 (5 bases). The clonotype comes from a human donor who was either an allogeneic HSCT recipient or a stem cell or donor lymphocyte infusion donor (not recorded which). It is not recorded whose cells these are; they may come from a transplant donor. Input material: blood, either unsorted or a sorted T cell fraction (not recorded which). The CDR3, as DNA: TGTGCCAGCAGCTTAGATCTAGGAGGTTTTATCTACGAGCAGTACTTC. Its protein product is CASSLDLGGFIYEQYF.